A selection of T cell receptor beta chains follows, all from one sample in a study of blood T cell repertoires in COVID-19. Measured with immunoSEQ multiplex PCR; TCRdb has only the in-frame clones, and not every one. The data show approximately 130,000 clones, around four fifths seen once. The specimen sequenced was peripheral blood. These receptor sequences come from a human donor in a cohort sampled during active COVID-19. Each CDR3 is given with its conserved first and last residue. D genes are given only for firm matches. A clone size is listed for some rows: how often the clone was seen (once, few, many), or a class if it is expanded.

j_gene | d_gene | abundance | v_gene | CDR3aa | CDR3nt
TRBJ2-5 | NA | NA | TRBV10-2 | CASKEGVETQYF | TGCGCCAGCAAAGAGGGAGTAGAGACCCAGTACTTC
TRBJ1-6 | NA | NA | TRBV5-4 | CAPRRLGPSSYNSPLHF | TGTGCCCCCCGGCGTCTGGGGCCTAGCTCCTATAATTCACCCCTCCACTTT
TRBJ1-2 | TRBD1 | NA | TRBV5-1 | CASSSWTGGTYYGYTF | TGCGCCAGCAGCTCCTGGACAGGGGGTACCTACTATGGCTACACCTTC
TRBJ2-3 | TRBD2 | NA | TRBV5-1 | CASSFELAGATDTQYF | TGCGCCAGCAGCTTTGAACTAGCGGGGGCCACAGATACGCAGTATTTT
TRBJ1-1 | NA | NA | TRBV6-6 | CASSYSMDRNTEAFF | TGTGCCAGCAGTTACTCGATGGACAGGAACACTGAAGCTTTCTTT
TRBJ1-4 | TRBD1 | NA | TRBV5-4 | CASSQRTGAVNEKLFF | TGTGCCAGCAGCCAAAGGACAGGGGCGGTAAATGAAAAACTGTTTTTT
TRBJ2-7 | NA | many | TRBV3-1/TRBV3-2 | CASSQLLESSYEQYF | TGTGCCAGCAGCCAACTACTAGAAAGCTCCTACGAGCAGTACTTC
TRBJ2-1 | TRBD2 | NA | TRBV6-5 | CASSSPLFGGTNEQFF | TGTGCCAGCAGTTCCCCGCTTTTCGGGGGGACCAATGAGCAGTTCTTC
TRBJ1-2 | NA | NA | TRBV20-1 | CSASMAPRDYGYTF | TGCAGTGCTAGTATGGCCCCCAGGGACTATGGCTACACCTTC
TRBJ1-1 | NA | NA | TRBV13 | CAGSNSGTEAFF | TGTGCCGGAAGTAACAGCGGCACTGAAGCTTTCTTT
TRBJ2-3 | TRBD2 | NA | TRBV10-3 | CAISESSGGLTDTQYF | TGTGCCATCAGTGAGTCAAGCGGGGGACTCACAGATACGCAGTATTTT
TRBJ1-1 | NA | NA | TRBV29-1 | CSVVRNTEAFF | TGCAGCGTTGTTAGGAACACTGAAGCTTTCTTT
TRBJ1-2 | NA | NA | TRBV6-5 | CASSYSRGYGYTF | TGTGCCAGCAGTTACTCCCGGGGCTATGGCTACACCTTC
TRBJ2-2 | NA | NA | TRBV7-9 | CASSLSITGELFF | TGTGCCAGCAGCTTATCCATCACCGGGGAGCTGTTTTTT
TRBJ1-4 | NA | NA | TRBV7-8 | CASSLGAVQLEKLFF | TGTGCCAGCAGCTTAGGGGCTGTGCAGCTAGAAAAACTGTTTTTT
TRBJ2-7 | TRBD1 | NA | TRBV5-1 | CASSSRPNGQGGYYEQYF | TGCGCCAGCAGCTCACGACCAAATGGACAGGGTGGGTACTACGAGCAGTACTTC